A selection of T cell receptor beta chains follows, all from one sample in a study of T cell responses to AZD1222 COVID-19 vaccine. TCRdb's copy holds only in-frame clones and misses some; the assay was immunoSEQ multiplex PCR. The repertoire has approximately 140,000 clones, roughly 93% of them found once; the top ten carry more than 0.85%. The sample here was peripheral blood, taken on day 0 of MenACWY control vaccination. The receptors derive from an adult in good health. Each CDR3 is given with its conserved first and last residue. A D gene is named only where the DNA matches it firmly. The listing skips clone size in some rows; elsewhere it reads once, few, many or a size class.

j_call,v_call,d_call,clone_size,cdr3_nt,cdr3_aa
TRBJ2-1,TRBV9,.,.,TGTGCCAGCAGCGTAGCTCTCGGGACGAGGATGGATGAGCAGTTCTTC,CASSVALGTRMDEQFF
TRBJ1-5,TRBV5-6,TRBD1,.,TGTGCCAGCAGCTTCGGGACAGTTGGCAATCAGCCCCAGCATTTT,CASSFGTVGNQPQHF
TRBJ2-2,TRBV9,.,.,TGTGCCAGCAGCGTTCGGGGGGAGCTGTTTTTT,CASSVRGELFF
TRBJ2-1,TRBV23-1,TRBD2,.,TGCGCCACGCACGGGACTAGCGGGGCTAATGAGCAGTTCTTC,CATHGTSGANEQFF
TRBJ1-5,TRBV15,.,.,TGTGCCACCAGCAGAGCGGCTCAGCCCCAGCATTTT,CATSRAAQPQHF
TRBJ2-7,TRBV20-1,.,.,TGCAGTGCTAAGACAGGTTACGAGCAGTACTTC,CSAKTGYEQYF
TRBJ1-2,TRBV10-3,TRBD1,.,TGTGCCATCAGCGCTGACAGGGACGGCTACACCTTC,CAISADRDGYTF
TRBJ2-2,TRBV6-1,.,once,TGTGCCAGCAGTGACAGGACGAACACCGGGGAGCTGTTTTTT,CASSDRTNTGELFF
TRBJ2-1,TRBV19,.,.,TGTGCCAGTAGCGACTGGCGGGGAGAATATAATGAGCAGTTCTTC,CASSDWRGEYNEQFF
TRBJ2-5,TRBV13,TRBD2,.,TGTGCCAGCAGCCACCTCGAGCGGGGGGGCCGAGGGCAAGAGACCCAGTACTTC,CASSHLERGGRGQETQYF
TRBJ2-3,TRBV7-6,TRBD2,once,TGTGCCAGCAGCTCCAGCGGGAGGGCTAGAGATACGCAGTATTTT,CASSSSGRARDTQYF
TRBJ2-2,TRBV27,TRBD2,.,TGTGCCAGCGGTTGGCGACTAGCGGGAGGCTGGGAGCTGTTTTTT,CASGWRLAGGWELFF
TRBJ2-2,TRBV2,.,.,TGTGCCAGCAGCCCCCTGGGGAACACCGGGGAGCTGTTTTTT,CASSPLGNTGELFF
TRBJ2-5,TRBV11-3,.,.,TGTGCCAGCAGCTCGGACGGACCGAAAGGGGCCCAGTACTTC,CASSSDGPKGAQYF
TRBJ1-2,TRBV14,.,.,TGTGCCAGCAGCCCCGGACCGAGCTATGGCTACACCTTC,CASSPGPSYGYTF
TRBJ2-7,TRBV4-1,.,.,TGCGCCAGCAGCCAAGATCCGGGGACCTCCTACGAGCAGTACTTC,CASSQDPGTSYEQYF
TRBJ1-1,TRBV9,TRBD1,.,TGTGCCAGCAGCGCGACAGGGGACCCGAACACTGAAGCTTTCTTT,CASSATGDPNTEAFF